This T cell receptor (beta chain) emerged from a study of shared clonotypes between healthy human individuals. Original processing methods: Sequence data from immunoSEQ were junction-only and lacked quality scores; consequently, filtering differed. Measured with immunoSEQ multiplex PCR; TCRdb has only the in-frame clones, and not every one. From that table come the V and J calls and clone size; the DNA was used to work out D and trimming. Of over a million clones listed, approximately 80% were seen once; the top ten hold approximately 0.56%. The CDR3 has 13 residues. Germline V lookup: CDR1 GTSNPN, CDR2 SVGIG (reference sequence). Between the trimmed V and J ends, which lost 0 bases and 5 bases, there was a span of 8 bases.

The source of this sequence is a man aged 18 to 29 in good health. Some clones in this sample may be carry-over from other donors' samples. This rearrangement joins TRBV30 to TRBJ1-5, with D tentatively TRBD1 (5 bases). Sequenced sample: memory CD4+ T cells from PBMCs. Subset: CD45RA-negative fraction. CDR3 amino acids: CAWSVREDQPQHF. DNA for the CDR3: TGTGCCTGGAGTGTCAGGGAGGATCAGCCCCAGCATTTT.